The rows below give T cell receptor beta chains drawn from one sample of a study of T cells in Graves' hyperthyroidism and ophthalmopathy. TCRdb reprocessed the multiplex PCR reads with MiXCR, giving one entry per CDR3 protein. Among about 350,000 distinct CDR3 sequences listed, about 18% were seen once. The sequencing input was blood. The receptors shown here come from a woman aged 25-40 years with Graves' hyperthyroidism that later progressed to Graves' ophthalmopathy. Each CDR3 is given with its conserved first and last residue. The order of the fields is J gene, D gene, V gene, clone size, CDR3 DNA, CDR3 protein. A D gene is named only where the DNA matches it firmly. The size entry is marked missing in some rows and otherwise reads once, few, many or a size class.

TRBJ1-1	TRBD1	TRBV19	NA	TGTGCCAGTAGTCCCCCGGACAGGCGTGAAGCTTTCTTT	CASSPPDRREAFF
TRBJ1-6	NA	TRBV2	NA	TGTGCCAGCTCCTCCGGGGGGCATTCACCCCTCCACTTT	CASSSGGHSPLHF
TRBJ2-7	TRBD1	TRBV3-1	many	TGTGCCAGCAGCCAAGCGACAGGGGGCCTATCTTACTACGAGCAGTACTTC	CASSQATGGLSYYEQYF
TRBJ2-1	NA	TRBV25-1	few	TGTGCCAGCACGCCCGGAGACTGGCTGTTCTTC	CASTPGDWLFF
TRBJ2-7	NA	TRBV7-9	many	TGTGCCAGCAGCCTCGGCGGCGACTACGAGCAGTACTTC	CASSLGGDYEQYF
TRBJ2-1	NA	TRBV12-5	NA	TGTGCTAGTGGTTTGCGGAGGGCCGGTGAGCAGTTCTTC	CASGLRRAGEQFF
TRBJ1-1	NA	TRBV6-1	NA	TGTGCCAGCAGTAATACGAGGGGAGAACCCGAAGCTTTCTTT	CASSNTRGEPEAFF
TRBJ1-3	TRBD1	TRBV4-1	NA	TGCGCCAGCAGCCAGGCGGACAGGGTCGGAAACACCATATATTTT	CASSQADRVGNTIYF
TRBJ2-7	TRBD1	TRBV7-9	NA	TGTGCCAGCAGCCATCGGGCATTGGGACAGGGGTCTGGCGAGCAGTACTTC	CASSHRALGQGSGEQYF
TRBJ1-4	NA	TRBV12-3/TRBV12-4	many	TGTGCCAGCAGTTCTAGAATAGGGGGGGATAATGAAAAACTGTTTTTT	CASSSRIGGDNEKLFF
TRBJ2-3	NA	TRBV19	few	TGTGCCAGTAGTACCCCGCTCTTCAGGGGAAGGGATCAAGATACGCAGTATTTT	CASSTPLFRGRDQDTQYF
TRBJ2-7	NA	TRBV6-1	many	TGTGCCAGCAGGGCAACAGGGTTCTATTACGAGCAGTACTTC	CASRATGFYYEQYF
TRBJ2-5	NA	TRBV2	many	TGTGCCAGCAGTGAATATGGGGCGCAGACCCAGTACTTC	CASSEYGAQTQYF
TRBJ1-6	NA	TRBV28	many	TGTGCCAGCAGTTTGGGCAGGGGCTCGAATTCACCCCTCCACTTT	CASSLGRGSNSPLHF
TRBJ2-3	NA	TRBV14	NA	TGTGCCAGCAGCCAAGTGGGGGCTAGTTTAACAGATACGCAGTATTTT	CASSQVGASLTDTQYF
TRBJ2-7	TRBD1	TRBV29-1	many	TGCAGCGTTGGACAGGGGGCTGGCTACGAGCAGTACTTC	CSVGQGAGYEQYF